This T cell receptor (beta chain) was identified in a study of breast tumors, draining lymph nodes, adjacent tissues. The lymph nodes were axillary draining lymph nodes from breast cancer patients. This clonotype was seen a few times. TCRdb recomputed calls from the multiplex PCR reads with MiXCR, one row per CDR3 protein. Among some 100,000 distinct CDR3 sequences listed, around 21% were seen once. There are 16 residues in the CDR3. The germline CDR1 and CDR2 sequences are SGHAT and FQNNGV. The junction had 11 bases not matched to a gene; V was cut back by 5 bases and J by 6 bases. Sequenced input: axillary lymph node tissue. This clonotype originated in a female donor with breast cancer. Some clones in this sample may be carry-over from other donors' samples. The chain links TRBV11-2 to TRBJ2-2, with 8 bases that match TRBD1. CDR3 sequence: CASSPYHGQGAGELFF. As DNA, the CDR3 is TGTGCCAGCAGCCCCTACCACGGACAGGGTGCCGGGGAGCTGTTTTTT.